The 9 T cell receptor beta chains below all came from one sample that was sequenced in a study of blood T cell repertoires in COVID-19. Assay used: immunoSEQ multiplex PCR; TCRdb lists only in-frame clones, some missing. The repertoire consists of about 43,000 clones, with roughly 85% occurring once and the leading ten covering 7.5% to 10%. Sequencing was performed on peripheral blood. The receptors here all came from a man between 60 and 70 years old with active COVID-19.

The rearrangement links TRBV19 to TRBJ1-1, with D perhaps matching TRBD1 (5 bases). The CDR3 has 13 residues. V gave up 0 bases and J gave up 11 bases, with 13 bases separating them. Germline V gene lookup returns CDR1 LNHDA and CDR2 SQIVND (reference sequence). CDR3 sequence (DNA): TGTGCCAGTAGTATAGATTCGTCAGGGTATGCTTTCTTT. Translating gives CASSIDSSGYAFF.

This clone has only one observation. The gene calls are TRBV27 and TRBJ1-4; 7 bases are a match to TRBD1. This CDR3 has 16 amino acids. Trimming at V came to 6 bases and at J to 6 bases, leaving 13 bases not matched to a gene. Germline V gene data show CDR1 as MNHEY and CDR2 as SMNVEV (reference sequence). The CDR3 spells CASSLRAPGTDEKLFF. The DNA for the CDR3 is TGTGCCAGCAGCTTAAGGGCCCCCGGGACAGATGAAAAACTGTTTTTT. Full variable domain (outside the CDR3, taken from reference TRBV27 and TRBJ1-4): EAQVTQNPRYLITVTGKKLTVTCSQNMNHEYMSWYRQDPGLGLRQIYYSMNVEVTDKGDVPEGYKVSRKEKRNFPLILESPSPNQTSLYFCASSLRAPGTDEKLFFGSGTQLSVL.

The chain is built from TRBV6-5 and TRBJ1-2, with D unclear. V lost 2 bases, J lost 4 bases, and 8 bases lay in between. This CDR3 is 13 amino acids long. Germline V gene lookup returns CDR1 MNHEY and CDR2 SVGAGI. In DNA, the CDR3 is TGTGCCAGCAGTTACGGCGGATTCTATGGCTACACCTTC. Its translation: CASSYGGFYGYTF.

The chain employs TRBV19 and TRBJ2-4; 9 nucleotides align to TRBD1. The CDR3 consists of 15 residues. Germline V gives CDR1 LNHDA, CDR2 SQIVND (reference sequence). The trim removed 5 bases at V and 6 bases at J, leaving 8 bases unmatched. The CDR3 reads CASSLPGQGSNIQYF. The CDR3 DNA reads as TGTGCCAGTAGTTTACCGGGACAGGGATCAAACATTCAGTACTTC. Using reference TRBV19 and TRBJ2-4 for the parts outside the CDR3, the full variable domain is DGGITQSPKYLFRKEGQNVTLSCEQNLNHDAMYWYRQDPGQGLRLIYYSQIVNDFQKGDIAEGYSVSREKKESFPLTVTSAQKNPTAFYLCASSLPGQGSNIQYFGAGTRLSVL.

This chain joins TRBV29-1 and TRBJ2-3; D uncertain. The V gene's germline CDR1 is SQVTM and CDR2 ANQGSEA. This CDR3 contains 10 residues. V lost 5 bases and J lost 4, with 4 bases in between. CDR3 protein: CSVYPDTQYF. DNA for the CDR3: TGCAGCGTTTATCCAGATACGCAGTATTTT.

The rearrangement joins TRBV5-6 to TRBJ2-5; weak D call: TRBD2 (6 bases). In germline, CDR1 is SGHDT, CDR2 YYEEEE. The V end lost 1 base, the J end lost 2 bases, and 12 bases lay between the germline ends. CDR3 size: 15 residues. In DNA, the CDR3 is TGTGCCAGCAGCTTGAGTAGCGGAGCTCAAGAGACCCAGTACTTC. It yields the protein CASSLSSGAQETQYF.

The CDR3 sequence is CASSLALAELSYNEQFF. Here the CDR3 DNA reads TGCGCCAGCAGCTTAGCACTAGCGGAGCTCTCCTACAATGAGCAGTTCTTC. The V and J genes are TRBV5-1 and TRBJ2-1; 8 nucleotides agree with TRBD2. The V gene's germline CDR1 is SGHRS and CDR2 YFSETQ. The CDR3 is made up of 17 amino acids. Unmatched junction bases numbered 7, after V lost 2 bases and J lost 0 bases.

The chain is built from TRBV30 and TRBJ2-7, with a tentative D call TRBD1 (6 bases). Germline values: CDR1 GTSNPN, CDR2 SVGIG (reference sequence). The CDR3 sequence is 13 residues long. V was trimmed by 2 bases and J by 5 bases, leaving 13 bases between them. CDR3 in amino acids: CAWSTSQGHEQYF. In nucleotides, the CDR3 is TGTGCCTGGAGTACCTCACAGGGCCACGAGCAGTACTTC.

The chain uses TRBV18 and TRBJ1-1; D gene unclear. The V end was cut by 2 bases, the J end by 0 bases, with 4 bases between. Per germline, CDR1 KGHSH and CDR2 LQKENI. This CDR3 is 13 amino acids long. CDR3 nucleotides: TGTGCCAGCTCACCAGGCATGAACACTGAAGCTTTCTTT. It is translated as CASSPGMNTEAFF.